The next 27 T cell receptor beta chains were all read from a single sample in a study of blood T cell repertoires in COVID-19. Sequenced by immunoSEQ multiplex PCR; TCRdb stores in-frame clones only, minus some. There are nearly 300,000 clones in the sample; roughly 83% occur only once, and roughly 1.6% lies in the top ten. The sequencing input was peripheral blood. These receptors all come from a human donor with COVID-19, enrolled during active disease. The donor label of this sample is uncertain.

As for this clone: An end of the junction differs from the germline gene, which may be a read error. The chain is built from TRBV2 and TRBJ1-5, with D tentatively TRBD1 (6 bases). Per the germline V gene, CDR1 is SNHLY and CDR2 is FYNNEI. This CDR3 is built from 14 residues. The CDR3 DNA sequence: TGTGCCAGCAGGGAAGACAGGACCAATCAGCCCCAGCATTTT. Translation gives CASREDRTNQPQHF.

The genes are TRBV13 and TRBJ2-6, with TRBD2 identical over 9 bases. CDR1 and CDR2 (germline): PRHDT, FYEKMQ (reference sequence). The CDR3 runs to 19 residues. Losses at the gene ends were 4 bases for V and 4 bases for J; bases not matched to a gene: 14. Here the CDR3 DNA reads TGTGCCAGCAGCTCGAGTTCTCTAGCGGGAATAGGCGGGGCCAACGTCCTGACTTTC. It translates to CASSSSSLAGIGGANVLTF.

CDR3 nucleotides: TGTGCCAGTAGTACCACGTCTAGGGGCTCCTACAATGAGCAGTTCTTC. It yields the protein CASSTTSRGSYNEQFF. The chain employs TRBV19 and TRBJ2-1; weak D call: TRBD1 (5 bases). Per germline, CDR1 LNHDA and CDR2 SQIVND (reference sequence). CDR3 size: 16 residues. V was cut by 4 bases and J by 0 bases, with 13 bases left in between.

The chain is built from TRBV6-2 or TRBV6-3 and TRBJ2-7; TRBD1 is a possible D gene (5 bases). The CDR3 consists of 15 residues. With 5 bases removed from V and 7 bases from J, the gap between germline ends came to 21 bases. Germline CDR1 MNHEY, CDR2 SVGEGT. CDR3 residues: CASSADTGRFKEQYF. CDR3 DNA sequence: TGTGCCAGCAGTGCGGACACAGGAAGGTTCAAGGAGCAGTACTTC.

This chain joins TRBV4-1 and TRBJ1-2; D is unresolved. Germline loops: CDR1 MGHRA, CDR2 YSYEKL. V was pared by 6 bases and J by 3 bases, with 11 bases between. The CDR3 is made up of 13 amino acids. The CDR3, as DNA: TGCGCCAGCAGACAAAACCCGGACTATGGCTACACCTTC. It specifies CASRQNPDYGYTF.

This clone was seen more than once but under ten times. The genes are TRBV7-2 and TRBJ2-1; TRBD1 is a possible D gene (6 bases). Germline-derived CDR1 and CDR2 are SGHTA and FQGNSA. The CDR3 extends over 15 amino acids. V lost 5 bases, J lost 3 bases, and 14 bases lay in between. As DNA, the CDR3 is TGTGCCAGCAGCCCAGAAGGACAGCACTACAATGAGCAGTTCTTC. This sequence encodes CASSPEGQHYNEQFF.

This clone was found a few times. The chain has TRBV9 and TRBJ1-6, with 7 positions matching TRBD1. Germline V gene lookup returns CDR1 SGDLS and CDR2 YYNGEE. The CDR3 extends over 15 amino acids. The V and J ends lost 3 bases and 7 bases, in that order; junction bases with no gene match: 7. The CDR3 here is CASSASGTENSPLHF. Written as DNA, the CDR3 is TGTGCCAGCAGCGCCTCCGGGACAGAGAATTCACCCCTCCACTTT.

The rearrangement uses TRBV11-3 and TRBJ2-7, with D unclear. This CDR3 region has 15 residues. The V gene's germline CDR1 is SGHNT and CDR2 YENEEA. V lost 2 bases and J 0 bases, leaving 11 bases between the germline ends. CDR3 nucleotide sequence: TGTGCCAGCAGCTTAAGAGGAACGGACTCCTACGAGCAGTACTTC. It translates to CASSLRGTDSYEQYF.

This sequence joins TRBV19 and TRBJ2-7, with TRBD2 identical over 10 bases. The CDR3 sequence is 13 residues long. Trimming cost V 9 bases and J 2 bases; bases outside gene matches: 4. The germline V gene has CDR1 LNHDA and CDR2 SQIVND (reference sequence). CDR3 residues: CASGLAETYEQYF. The CDR3 region has the DNA TGTGCCAGCGGACTAGCGGAAACCTACGAGCAGTACTTC.

The V and J genes are TRBV19 and TRBJ1-2; no definite D call. This CDR3 contains 14 residues. Per germline, CDR1 LNHDA and CDR2 SQIVND (reference sequence). The germline V and J ends were trimmed by 6 bases and 2 bases, with 13 bases remaining between them. The CDR3 DNA reads as TGTGCCAGTAGCCGGGGAGACGGGAACTATGGCTACACCTTC. This codes for CASSRGDGNYGYTF.

The V call is TRBV10-3, the J call TRBJ2-7; 9 bases are a match to TRBD1. J lost 2 bases, V lost 10 bases, and 6 bases had no gene match. The CDR3 totals 13 residues. CDR1 is ENHRY, CDR2 SYGVKD, per germline. CDR3 protein: CATTGTGPYEQYF. The CDR3 nucleotides are TGTGCCACGACCGGGACAGGGCCCTACGAGCAGTACTTC.

This clone was recorded only once. The chain has TRBV5-1 and TRBJ2-7; the D gene is possibly TRBD2 (5 bases). Germline CDR1 and CDR2: SGHRS and YFSETQ. The CDR3 is 14 residues long. The V gene lost 0 bases and the J gene lost 2 bases, with 9 bases spanning the gap. The CDR3: CASSLDGMTYEQYF. The DNA of the CDR3 is TGCGCCAGCAGCTTGGACGGGATGACCTACGAGCAGTACTTC.

This clone was recorded a few times. The chain recombines TRBV5-6 with TRBJ2-7; TRBD1 is a possible D gene (6 bases). This CDR3 spans 14 amino acids. Per germline, CDR1 SGHDT and CDR2 YYEEEE. Trimming pared 3 bases from V and 0 bases from J, leaving 10 bases between. The CDR3 loop reads CASSWGLSSYEQYF. CDR3 nucleotides: TGTGCCAGCAGCTGGGGGCTTAGCTCCTACGAGCAGTACTTC.

The chain recombines TRBV12-3 or TRBV12-4 with TRBJ1-6, with D perhaps TRBD1 (5 bases). The CDR3 is made up of 13 amino acids. V lost 5 bases, J lost 7 bases, and 9 bases lay in between. CDR3 bases: TGTGCCAGCAGTCCAAACAGGAATTCACCCCTCCACTTT. Translated: CASSPNRNSPLHF.

The CDR3 nucleotides are TGTGCCAGCAGCCAAGGACGGGAACCCATTTCCACCGCAATCCTGAACACTGAAGCTTTCTTT. It encodes CASSQGREPISTAILNTEAFF. This chain joins TRBV14 and TRBJ1-1; D not resolved. Germline CDR1 is SGHDN and CDR2 is FVKESK. V lost 1 base to trimming and J lost 0 bases, with 27 bases between them. This CDR3 region has 21 residues.

The chain is built from TRBV6-1 and TRBJ2-1; 10 bases are shared with TRBD2. The CDR3 has 16 residues. Unmatched junction bases numbered 8, after V lost 2 bases and J lost 7 bases. Per the germline V gene, CDR1 is MNHNS and CDR2 is SASEGT. As DNA, the CDR3 is TGTGCCAGCAGTGAACAGCTAGCGGGAGCGACTAATGAGCAGTTCTTC. It encodes CASSEQLAGATNEQFF.

The V and J genes are TRBV5-1 and TRBJ1-2; tentative D call: TRBD1 (6 bases). This CDR3 spans 14 amino acids. Trimming took off 0 bases at V and 9 bases at J, with 15 bases between the two ends. CDR1 SGHRS and CDR2 YFSETQ come from the germline V gene. The CDR3 nucleotides are TGCGCCAGCAGCTTGGAAACAGAGACAGGCAGCTACACCTTC. This encodes CASSLETETGSYTF.

The chain employs TRBV24-1 and TRBJ2-4; D possibly corresponds to TRBD1 (5 bases). The CDR3 consists of 12 residues. Per the germline V gene, CDR1 is KGHDR and CDR2 is SFDVKD. V lost 8 bases and J lost 2, with 6 bases in between. The CDR3 region has the DNA TGTGCCACCACGGACACCAAAAACATTCAGTACTTC. Amino acids: CATTDTKNIQYF.

The V call is TRBV5-6, the J call TRBJ1-1; D call uncertain. Germline loops: CDR1 SGHDT, CDR2 YYEEEE. Trimming took off 0 bases at V and 1 base at J, with 7 bases between the two ends. There are 14 residues in the CDR3. The CDR3 coding sequence is TGTGCCAGCAGCTTGGTACACCAGAACACTGAAGCTTTCTTT. Protein: CASSLVHQNTEAFF.

The V and J genes are TRBV13 and TRBJ1-2; perhaps TRBD1 as D (5 bases). V gave up 2 bases and J gave up 7 bases, with 26 bases separating them. The CDR3 covers 18 residues. Germline lookup yields CDR1 PRHDT and CDR2 FYEKMQ (reference sequence). Written as DNA, the CDR3 is TGTGCCAGCAGCTTAAAGTTTCGTAACGCGGGACGGGAGCTTGGCTACACCTTC. It encodes CASSLKFRNAGRELGYTF.

J is TRBJ1-6 and V is TRBV5-4, with no clear D. Per germline, CDR1 SGHNT and CDR2 YYREEE (reference sequence). This CDR3 has 13 amino acids. V was shortened by 0 bases and J by 9 bases, with 7 bases between the two germline ends. The chain's CDR3 is CASSLDTTSPLHF. The CDR3 DNA reads as TGTGCCAGCAGCTTGGATACTACTTCACCCCTCCACTTT.

This clone appeared once. The V call is TRBV27, the J call TRBJ2-7, with 12 positions matching TRBD2. With 7 bases clipped from V and 2 bases from J, the junction kept 9 bases outside the gene matches. This CDR3 contains 16 residues. The germline CDR1 and CDR2 sequences are MNHEY and SMNVEV (reference sequence). The CDR3 sequence is CASTLVRTSGAYEQYF. CDR3 in DNA: TGTGCCAGCACCCTCGTCCGGACTAGCGGGGCCTACGAGCAGTACTTC.

This chain connects TRBV12-3 or TRBV12-4 to TRBJ2-3, with D tentatively TRBD2 (5 bases). The CDR3 loop spans 12 amino acids. The V end was cut by 6 bases, the J end by 2 bases, with 6 bases between. The CDR3 region is CASRRDTDTQYF. The CDR3 coding sequence is TGTGCCAGCAGACGGGACACAGATACGCAGTATTTT.

This sequence joins TRBV5-4 and TRBJ2-7, with D maybe TRBD1 (6 bases). Germline CDR1 and CDR2: SGHNT and YYREEE (reference sequence). The CDR3 loop spans 13 amino acids. Trimming pared 0 bases from V and 4 bases from J, leaving 8 bases between. The CDR3 protein is CASSLGGQYEQYF. CDR3 in DNA: TGTGCCAGCAGCTTGGGGGGGCAGTACGAGCAGTACTTC. The entire variable domain, with the rest obtained from reference TRBV5-4 and TRBJ2-7, is as follows: ETGVTQSPTHLIKTRGQQVTLRCSSQSGHNTVSWYQQALGQGPQFIFQYYREEENGRGNFPPRFSGLQFPNYSSELNVNALELDDSALYLCASSLGGQYEQYFGPGTRLTVT.

This chain links TRBV5-4 with TRBJ2-7; the D gene is possibly TRBD1 (5 bases). This CDR3 is built from 14 residues. Trimming pared 2 bases from V and 7 bases from J, leaving 16 bases between. CDR1 SGHNT and CDR2 YYREEE come from the germline V gene (reference sequence). In nucleotides, the CDR3 is TGTGCCAGCAGCTTAAGTGGGGCACTACGGGAGCAGTACTTC. Residues: CASSLSGALREQYF.

A note on this clone: The sample has other DNA sequences that encode this CDR3 too. V is TRBV12-3 or TRBV12-4 and J is TRBJ1-3; no firm D call. The CDR3 length is 11 residues. Trimming took 9 bases from V and 3 from J, leaving 6 bases between them. DNA for the CDR3: TGTGCCAGTACTAGTGGAAACACCATATATTTT. Protein: CASTSGNTIYF.

The gene calls are TRBV14 and TRBJ1-2; perhaps TRBD1 as D (5 bases). The length of the CDR3 is 14 residues. Trimming removed 4 bases from V and 4 bases from J, with 13 bases in between. CDR1 is SGHDN and CDR2 is FVKESK in the germline V gene. Here the CDR3 DNA reads TGTGCCAGCAGCCTTGCTGCAGGGATCTATGGCTACACCTTC. Its protein product is CASSLAAGIYGYTF.